These 29 T cell receptor beta chains came from one sample sequenced in a study of glioma-infiltrating T cells after dendritic cell vaccination. Time point denoted: after dendritic cell vaccination, including at tumor progression/relapse. TCRdb's copy holds only in-frame clones and misses some; the assay was immunoSEQ multiplex PCR. This table holds more than 95,000 clones, around 87% found once. Sequences were derived from blood, sampled after dendritic cell vaccination. Receptors originate from a human donor with glioblastoma.

This clone was observed a single time. This chain links TRBV5-6 with TRBJ1-5; D possibly corresponds to TRBD1 (6 bases). V was pared by 4 bases and J by 6 bases, with 17 bases between. This CDR3 is built from 15 residues. Germline values: CDR1 SGHDT, CDR2 YYEEEE. CDR3 amino acids: CASSARGGAGQPQHF. The CDR3 nucleotides are TGTGCCAGCAGCGCTAGGGGGGGGGCCGGTCAGCCCCAGCATTTT.

J is TRBJ2-7 and V is TRBV5-1, with no clear D. CDR1 and CDR2 from the germline V gene are SGHRS and YFSETQ. This CDR3 spans 14 amino acids. V was shortened by 4 bases and J by 3 bases, with 14 bases between the two germline ends. In DNA form, the CDR3 reads TGCGCCAGCAGCCTCGAGTATCTACGCTACGAGCAGTACTTC. It specifies CASSLEYLRYEQYF.

This sequence joins TRBV6-5 and TRBJ1-1; D perhaps matches TRBD1 (5 bases). This CDR3 is 14 amino acids long. From germline, CDR1 is MNHEY and CDR2 SVGAGI. V lost 7 bases and J lost 1, with 13 bases in between. CDR3 sequence: CASTYWRGNTEAFF. DNA for the CDR3: TGTGCCAGCACCTACTGGAGGGGGAACACTGAAGCTTTCTTT.

The count of this clone is one. The CDR3, as DNA: TGCGCCAGCAGCCAATCCCAGGGGCACGACGAGCAGTACTTC. It is translated as CASSQSQGHDEQYF. J is TRBJ2-7 and V is TRBV4-1; maybe TRBD1 (6 bases). This CDR3 is 14 amino acids long. V gave up 2 bases and J gave up 5 bases, with 13 bases separating them. CDR1 and CDR2 (germline): MGHRA, YSYEKL.

The count of this clone is one. The V gene is TRBV5-1, the J gene TRBJ2-1; 10 bases agree with TRBD2. The germline V gene encodes CDR1 SGHRS and CDR2 YFSETQ. J was trimmed by 6 bases and V by 0 bases; bases with no gene match: 6. The CDR3 is 16 amino acids. The CDR3 DNA follows: TGCGCCAGCAGCTTGGTATCTAGCGGGGGTCCCAATGAGCAGTTCTTC. Protein: CASSLVSSGGPNEQFF. Together with reference TRBV5-1 and TRBJ2-1, the CDR3 gives the full variable domain: KAGVTQTPRYLIKTRGQQVTLSCSPISGHRSVSWYQQTPGQGLQFLFEYFSETQRNKGNFPGRFSGRQFSNSRSEMNVSTLELGDSALYLCASSLVSSGGPNEQFFGPGTRLTVL.

The chain employs TRBV5-1 and TRBJ2-2, with TRBD1 identical over 10 bases. Germline V CDR1 and CDR2: SGHRS, YFSETQ. Germline trimming cut 0 bases from V and 3 bases from J; bases unmatched to any gene: 5. The CDR3 loop spans 17 amino acids. The CDR3 DNA is TGCGCCAGCAGCTTGGAGGGACAGGGGAGGGACACCGGGGAGCTGTTTTTT. Translated: CASSLEGQGRDTGELFF.

This clone was found once. The chain is built from TRBV30 and TRBJ2-3; the match to TRBD2 covers 7 bases. This CDR3 spans 13 amino acids. J was trimmed by 3 bases and V by 3 bases; bases with no gene match: 3. Germline CDR1 is GTSNPN and CDR2 is SVGIG (reference sequence). The CDR3 reads CAWSPGGTDTQYF. CDR3 DNA sequence: TGTGCCTGGAGCCCGGGGGGAACAGATACGCAGTATTTT.

This sequence joins TRBV7-2 and TRBJ2-7, with TRBD1 as a possible D gene (6 bases). CDR1 SGHTA and CDR2 FQGNSA come from the germline V gene. V was shortened by 5 bases and J by 4 bases, with 15 bases between the two germline ends. The CDR3 totals 14 residues. In DNA, the CDR3 is TGTGCCAGCAGCCGTGGAGGTAGGGGGTACGAGCAGTACTTC. This sequence encodes CASSRGGRGYEQYF.

The CDR3 nucleotides are TGTGCCTGGAGTGTAGGCGGCATGGCTGAAGCTTTCTTT. The encoded protein is CAWSVGGMAEAFF. The chain has TRBV30 and TRBJ1-1; D is unresolved. CDR1 GTSNPN and CDR2 SVGIG come from the germline V gene (reference sequence). The ends were cut back, 0 bases at V and 6 bases at J, with 11 bases in the middle. The CDR3 sequence is 13 residues long.

CDR3 amino acids: CASSLDGNNEQFF. Here the CDR3 DNA reads TGTGCCAGCAGCTTGGACGGGAACAATGAGCAGTTCTTC. The rearrangement links TRBV7-9 to TRBJ2-1; D might be TRBD2 (5 bases). V lost 3 bases, J lost 5 bases, and 8 bases lay in between. Looked up from germline, CDR1 is SEHNR and CDR2 is FQNEAQ (reference sequence). The length of the CDR3 is 13 residues.

V usage is TRBV5-4 and J usage is TRBJ2-7; the match to TRBD1 covers 7 bases. The CDR3 loop spans 14 amino acids. Germline CDR1 is SGHNT and CDR2 is YYREEE (reference sequence). Unmatched junction bases numbered 4, after V lost 4 bases and J lost 0 bases. CDR3 nucleotide sequence: TGTGCCAGCAGCCCGGGACAGAGCTCCTACGAGCAGTACTTC. Its translation: CASSPGQSSYEQYF.

V is TRBV25-1 and J is TRBJ1-1; D possibly corresponds to TRBD1 (5 bases). Germline loops: CDR1 MGHDK, CDR2 SYGVNS. Trimming cost V 4 bases and J 7 bases, with 10 bases left between them. There are 12 residues in the CDR3. CDR3 bases: TGTGCCAGCAGTGGCGGGGCGGTTGAAGCTTTCTTT. It yields the protein CASSGGAVEAFF. Based on the CDR3 plus reference TRBV25-1 and TRBJ1-1, the full variable domain is EADIYQTPRYLVIGTGKKITLECSQTMGHDKMYWYQQDPGMELHLIHYSYGVNSTEKGDLSSESTVSRIRTEHFPLTLESARPSHTSQYLCASSGGAVEAFFGQGTRLTVV.

The genes are TRBV13 and TRBJ1-2; 7 nucleotides match TRBD1. V dropped 8 bases and J dropped 5; count of bases not matched to a gene: 8. The CDR3 spans 13 residues. Per the germline V gene, CDR1 is PRHDT and CDR2 is FYEKMQ (reference sequence). CDR3 coding DNA: TGTGCCAGCCGCCGACAGGGTTGGTATGGCTACACCTTC. Translating gives CASRRQGWYGYTF.

The V and J genes are TRBV6-1 and TRBJ2-5; the match to TRBD1 covers 8 bases. Germline CDR1 is MNHNS and CDR2 is SASEGT. The CDR3 contains 15 residues. After removal of 7 bases from V and 2 bases from J, the junction contained 9 bases not matched to a gene. The CDR3, as DNA: TGTGCCAGCATTGTGGACAGGGCAAGACAAGAGACCCAGTACTTC. Translation gives CASIVDRARQETQYF.

This chain uses TRBV5-1 with TRBJ2-5; D is perhaps TRBD2 (6 bases). The CDR3 contains 15 residues. Germline V CDR1 and CDR2: SGHRS, YFSETQ. Trimming pared 2 bases from V and 0 bases from J, leaving 11 bases between. Written as DNA, the CDR3 is TGCGCCAGCAGCTTAATCCTAGCGCACCAAGAGACCCAGTACTTC. It is translated as CASSLILAHQETQYF.

This clone is a singleton in its sample. The rearrangement joins TRBV25-1 to TRBJ2-5, with a possible D match to TRBD1 (6 bases). The CDR3 is made up of 14 amino acids. Per germline, CDR1 MGHDK and CDR2 SYGVNS. Between the trimmed V and J ends, which lost 3 bases and 0 bases, there was a span of 8 bases. The CDR3 region is CASSEDSYQETQYF. Written as DNA, the CDR3 is TGTGCCAGCAGTGAGGACAGCTACCAAGAGACCCAGTACTTC.

The chain uses TRBV6-5 and TRBJ1-1; tentatively, D is TRBD1 (5 bases). V dropped 2 bases and J dropped 5 bases, with 12 bases sitting between them. Germline-derived CDR1 and CDR2 are MNHEY and SVGAGI. There are 14 residues in the CDR3. CDR3 protein: CASSYTGGVTEAFF. CDR3 bases: TGTGCCAGCAGTTACACGGGGGGAGTAACTGAAGCTTTCTTT.

The chain recombines TRBV2 with TRBJ2-7; 10 bases are a match to TRBD2. The CDR3 spans 15 residues. Trimming at V came to 6 bases and at J to 0 bases, leaving 5 bases not matched to a gene. Germline CDR1 is SNHLY and CDR2 is FYNNEI. In nucleotides, the CDR3 is TGTGCCAGCAGCGGGACTAGCGTGAGCTCCTACGAGCAGTACTTC. As protein: CASSGTSVSSYEQYF.

The J gene is TRBJ1-1, the V gene TRBV6-1; 7 positions match TRBD1. CDR3 length equals 12 residues. The germline V gene encodes CDR1 MNHNS and CDR2 SASEGT. The ends lost 6 bases at V and 7 bases at J; junction bases unmatched: 5. CDR3 DNA: TGTGCCAGCAGGATGGGACAGATTGAAGCTTTCTTT. Residues: CASRMGQIEAFF.

This chain joins TRBV5-1 and TRBJ1-2; 7 bases fit TRBD1. The CDR3 runs 14 residues. V was clipped by 4 bases and J by 6 bases; unmatched bases: 9. Germline CDR1 and CDR2: SGHRS and YFSETQ. The CDR3 nucleotides read TGCGCCAGCAGCAAAGACAGGGTCGTGGATGGCTACACCTTC. Translating gives CASSKDRVVDGYTF. The full variable domain, in which reference TRBV5-1 and TRBJ1-2 provide the parts outside the CDR3, is KAGVTQTPRYLIKTRGQQVTLSCSPISGHRSVSWYQQTPGQGLQFLFEYFSETQRNKGNFPGRFSGRQFSNSRSEMNVSTLELGDSALYLCASSKDRVVDGYTFGSGTRLTVV.

This rearrangement joins TRBV19 to TRBJ1-2; a possible D gene is TRBD1 (5 bases). The CDR3 has 15 residues. Germline V gene lookup returns CDR1 LNHDA and CDR2 SQIVND (reference sequence). The ends were cut back, 5 bases at V and 7 bases at J, with 20 bases in the middle. CDR3 DNA: TGTGCCAGTAGTGCCCTTCCGACAGAGATAGGTGGCTACACCTTC. It is translated as CASSALPTEIGGYTF.

The J gene is TRBJ2-3, the V gene TRBV9; 8 positions agree with TRBD1. After removal of 0 bases from V and 3 bases from J, the junction contained 6 bases not matched to a gene. CDR1 and CDR2 (germline): SGDLS, YYNGEE. The CDR3 has 16 residues. CDR3 residues: CASSVGTGIRTDTQYF. The CDR3 bases are TGTGCCAGCAGCGTAGGGACAGGGATACGTACAGATACGCAGTATTTT.

The rearrangement joins TRBV30 to TRBJ2-3; 7 bases align to TRBD1. Looked up from germline, CDR1 is GTSNPN and CDR2 is SVGIG (reference sequence). The CDR3 loop spans 16 amino acids. V shed 3 bases and J 2 bases; nucleotides not matched to a gene: 11. CDR3 DNA sequence: TGTGCCTGGAGCTTAGGTCGGACAGGATCCACAGATACGCAGTATTTT. It encodes CAWSLGRTGSTDTQYF.

The J gene is TRBJ2-5, the V gene TRBV7-3; 8 bases match TRBD2. The germline V gene has CDR1 SGHTA and CDR2 FQGTGA. V trimming: 3 bases; J trimming: 5 bases; junction bases outside the gene matches: 8. This CDR3 region has 15 residues. The CDR3 protein is CASSLDGRAGETQYF. The CDR3 DNA reads TGTGCCAGCAGCTTGGACGGGAGGGCCGGTGAGACCCAGTACTTC.

The V call is TRBV7-6, the J call TRBJ2-7; D is possibly TRBD2 (5 bases). V lost 4 bases, J lost 0 bases, and 13 bases lay in between. Germline V lookup: CDR1 SGHVS, CDR2 FNYEAQ. This CDR3 is built from 15 residues. For the CDR3, the DNA is TGTGCCAGCAGCTCGGACTCCCGGAGCTCCTACGAGCAGTACTTC. Translating gives CASSSDSRSSYEQYF.

V gene TRBV5-1 combines with J gene TRBJ2-7; D uncertain. V was trimmed by 6 bases and J by 2 bases, leaving 12 bases between them. Germline CDR1 is SGHRS and CDR2 is YFSETQ. CDR3 length equals 13 residues. The CDR3 nucleotides read TGCGCCAGCAAGGCAGGATCAACCTACGAGCAGTACTTC. As protein: CASKAGSTYEQYF.

V and J are TRBV10-3 and TRBJ1-6; tentative D call: TRBD1 (5 bases). The CDR3 is made up of 14 amino acids. Germline CDR1 reads ENHRY; CDR2 reads SYGVKD. Trimming removed 3 bases from V and 4 bases from J, with 7 bases in between. For the CDR3, the DNA is TGTGCCATCAGTGAAGGGGCATATAATTCACCCCTCCACTTT. Residues: CAISEGAYNSPLHF.

The V call is TRBV5-4, the J call TRBJ1-1; D is uncertain. Germline V gives CDR1 SGHNT, CDR2 YYREEE (reference sequence). V was trimmed by 2 bases and J by 3 bases, leaving 14 bases between them. The CDR3 extends over 15 amino acids. The CDR3 loop is CASSFSRRSHTEAFF. The CDR3 region has the DNA TGTGCCAGCAGCTTCTCCAGACGGAGTCACACTGAAGCTTTCTTT.

This chain connects TRBV5-1 to TRBJ2-7, with no clear D. There are 13 residues in the CDR3. Germline CDR1 SGHRS, CDR2 YFSETQ. The germline V and J ends were trimmed by 0 bases and 5 bases, with 9 bases remaining between them. This CDR3 is CASSLGENHEQYF. The DNA for the CDR3 is TGCGCCAGCAGCTTGGGCGAAAATCACGAGCAGTACTTC.